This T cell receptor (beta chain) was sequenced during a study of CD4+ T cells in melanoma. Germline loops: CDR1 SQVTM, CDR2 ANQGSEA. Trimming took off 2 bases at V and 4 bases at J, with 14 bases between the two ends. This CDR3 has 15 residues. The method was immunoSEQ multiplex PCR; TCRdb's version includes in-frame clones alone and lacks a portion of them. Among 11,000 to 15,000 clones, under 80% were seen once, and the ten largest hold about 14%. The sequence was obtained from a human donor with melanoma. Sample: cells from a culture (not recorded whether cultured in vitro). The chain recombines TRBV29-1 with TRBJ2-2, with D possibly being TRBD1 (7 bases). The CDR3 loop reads CSVEHRGGGTGELFF. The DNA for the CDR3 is TGCAGCGTTGAACACAGGGGAGGAGGCACCGGGGAGCTGTTTTTT.